Here is one T cell receptor beta chain with its context. Its target is not known. Patients were ruled out by autoimmune disease history or systemic immunosuppression. Blood sampling was done at baseline, cycle 4 day 1, and cycle 7 day 1. The record originates from a study of OX40 agonist ivuxolimab in advanced cancers. Study background: Aged roughly 23 to 85 with a mean of 60 years, they were 82.7% male. Overall study findings and caveats: In the expanded peripheral T cells, antigen specificity was never determined.

The ends were cut back, 4 bases at V and 6 bases at J, with 16 bases in the middle. Germline values: CDR1 MNHEY, CDR2 SMNVEV (reference sequence). The CDR3 has 14 amino acids. TCRdb's copy holds only in-frame clones and misses some; the assay was immunoSEQ multiplex PCR. The data show some 97,000 clones, approximately 90% seen once. The clonotype was recovered from an adult with an advanced solid tumor such as melanoma, head and neck, liver or kidney cancer. This chain uses TRBV27 with TRBJ2-7; no reliable D call. Sequencing used CD4+ or CD8+ T cells sorted from blood, obtained in a trial of the OX40 agonist ivuxolimab. CDR3 nucleotides: TGTGCCAGCAGTTCAACTAATGTGGCTGGCGAGCAGTACTTC. It yields the protein CASSSTNVAGEQYF.